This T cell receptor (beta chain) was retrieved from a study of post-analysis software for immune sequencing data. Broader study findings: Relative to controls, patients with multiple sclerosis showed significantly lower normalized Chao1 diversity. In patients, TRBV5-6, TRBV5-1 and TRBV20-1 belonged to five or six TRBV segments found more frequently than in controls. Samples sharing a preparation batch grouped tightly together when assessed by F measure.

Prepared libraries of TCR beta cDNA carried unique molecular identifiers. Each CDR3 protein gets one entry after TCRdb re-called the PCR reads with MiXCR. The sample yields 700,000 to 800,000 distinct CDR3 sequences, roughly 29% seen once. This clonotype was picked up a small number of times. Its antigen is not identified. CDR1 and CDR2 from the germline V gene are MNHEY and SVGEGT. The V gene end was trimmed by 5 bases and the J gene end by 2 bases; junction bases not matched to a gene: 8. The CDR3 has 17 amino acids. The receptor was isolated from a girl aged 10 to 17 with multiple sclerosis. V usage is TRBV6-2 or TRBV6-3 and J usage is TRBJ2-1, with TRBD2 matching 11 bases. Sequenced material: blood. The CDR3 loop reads CASSPGTSGFAYNEQFF. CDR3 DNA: TGTGCCAGCAGTCCCGGGACTAGCGGCTTTGCCTACAATGAGCAGTTCTTC.